Below, 30 T cell receptor beta chains from the same sample are listed, as sequenced in a study of metastatic and nonmetastatic thyroid tumors. TCRdb reprocessed the PCR reads using MiXCR. The profile shows roughly 45,000 clones, around 3.1% of them singletons. Patients had received no treatment of any kind before thyroid surgery. Source material: blood. Every receptor here comes from a female donor with papillary thyroid cancer or a benign thyroid nodule (not recorded which). Some clones in this sample may be carry-over from other donors' samples.

This rearrangement joins TRBV6-1 to TRBJ1-1, with no clear D. The CDR3 consists of 15 residues. CDR1 is MNHNS, CDR2 SASEGT, per germline. With 1 base removed from V and 8 bases from J, the gap between germline ends came to 17 bases. CDR3 nucleotides: TGTGCCAGCAGTGAAGACCGGACCTACAAAGCCGAAGCTTTCTTT. It codes for CASSEDRTYKAEAFF.

The sample holds a few counts of this clone. The chain uses TRBV6-1 and TRBJ2-3; 10 nucleotides match TRBD2. V lost 1 base to trimming and J lost 4 bases; unmatched junction nucleotides: 11. Germline values: CDR1 MNHNS, CDR2 SASEGT. The CDR3 loop spans 18 amino acids. CDR3: CASSEGGLAGDGADTQYF. CDR3 nucleotides: TGTGCCAGCAGTGAAGGAGGTCTAGCGGGAGACGGAGCAGATACGCAGTATTTT.

This clone has more than one count but fewer than ten. Mismatch with germline at one junction end may stem from a read error. The V and J genes are TRBV6-5 and TRBJ2-3; 7 bases line up with TRBD1. The CDR3 contains 13 residues. The germline gives CDR1 MNHEY, CDR2 SVGAGI. The CDR3: CASSYNRGDTQYF. The CDR3 region has the DNA TGTGCCAGCAGTTACAACAGGGGTGATACTCAGTATTTT.

The chain carries TRBV19 and TRBJ1-5; the match to TRBD1 covers 7 bases. CDR3 length: 12 residues. Germline V gene lookup returns CDR1 LNHDA and CDR2 SQIVND (reference sequence). V lost 9 bases, J lost 4 bases, and 3 bases stayed unmatched. The CDR3 loop is CASKTGNQPQHF. CDR3 nucleotides: TGTGCCAGCAAGACAGGGAATCAGCCCCAGCATTTT.

This clone has a handful of counts. This sequence joins TRBV5-1 and TRBJ1-2, with D possibly being TRBD1 (6 bases). The CDR3 loop spans 15 amino acids. The V gene's germline CDR1 is SGHRS and CDR2 YFSETQ. The V and J ends lost 0 bases and 2 bases respectively, with 11 bases between them. The CDR3 loop reads CASSLEGGPNYGYTF. The DNA of the CDR3 is TGCGCCAGCAGCTTGGAAGGGGGGCCCAACTATGGCTACACCTTC.

This clone was counted between two and nine times. The V call is TRBV7-8, the J call TRBJ1-6, with D possibly TRBD1 on 5 matching bases. From germline, CDR1 is SGHVS and CDR2 FQNEAQ. This CDR3 spans 14 amino acids. Trimming took off 3 bases at V and 8 bases at J, with 11 bases between the two ends. CDR3 nucleotide sequence: TGTGCCAGCAGCTTTCTTGGGGCGGATTCACCCCTCCACTTT. Its protein product is CASSFLGADSPLHF.

This clone appeared a few times. The rearrangement links TRBV6-1 to TRBJ1-2, with D possibly matching TRBD1 (5 bases). CDR1 is MNHNS and CDR2 is SASEGT in the germline V gene. This CDR3 has 15 amino acids. V was cut by 6 bases and J by 2 bases, with 16 bases left in between. In DNA, the CDR3 is TGTGCCAGCAGCGAAATGACGGGACTAAACTATGGCTACACCTTC. This encodes CASSEMTGLNYGYTF.

The CDR3 nucleotides are TGCAGTGCCGATCGATACGAGCAGTACTTC. Translating it yields CSADRYEQYF. The J gene is TRBJ2-7, the V gene TRBV20-1; no reliable D call. Germline V gene sequence: CDR1 DFQATT, CDR2 SNEGSKA (reference sequence). The CDR3 length is 10 residues. The germline V and J ends were trimmed by 6 bases and 4 bases, with 7 bases remaining between them.

At least ten counts were recorded for this clone. The chain uses TRBV20-1 and TRBJ2-1, with TRBD1 matching over 7 bases. Losses at the gene ends were 2 bases for V and 0 bases for J; bases not matched to a gene: 4. Germline lookup yields CDR1 DFQATT and CDR2 SNEGSKA (reference sequence). This CDR3 is 15 amino acids long. The CDR3 DNA sequence: TGCAGTGCTAGAAAACAGGGGATCTCCTACAATGAGCAGTTCTTC. Translation: CSARKQGISYNEQFF.

The table lists this clone with many counts. V and J are TRBV7-9 and TRBJ1-1; D perhaps matches TRBD1 (5 bases). Germline CDR1 and CDR2: SEHNR and FQNEAQ (reference sequence). The germline V and J ends were trimmed by 5 bases and 0 bases, with 7 bases remaining between them. This CDR3 is built from 13 residues. CDR3 coding DNA: TGTGCCAGCAGCCCGACAGTGAACACTGAAGCTTTCTTT. Its protein product is CASSPTVNTEAFF.

With regard to this clone: Germline is not matched at one junction end, which may reflect a read error. This chain joins TRBV3-1 and TRBJ2-7, with 8 nucleotides matching TRBD2. The CDR3 consists of 15 residues. Germline V gene lookup returns CDR1 LGHDT and CDR2 YNNKEL (reference sequence). DNA of the CDR3: TGTGCGAGCAGCCATGGCAAAGCGGGAGCCTACGAGCAGTACTTC. This codes for CASSHGKAGAYEQYF.

This chain uses TRBV6-4 with TRBJ2-7, with D possibly matching TRBD2 (6 bases). CDR1 and CDR2 from the germline V gene are MRHNA and SNTAGT. With 3 bases removed from V and 0 bases from J, the gap between germline ends came to 9 bases. CDR3 length equals 14 residues. The CDR3 nucleotides read TGTGCCAGCAGTGAAGCGGGTAGCTCCTACGAGCAGTACTTC. This sequence encodes CASSEAGSSYEQYF.

This clone showed up many times. The rearrangement links TRBV28 to TRBJ2-7, with 10 bases aligning to TRBD1. The germline CDR1 and CDR2 sequences are MDHEN and SYDVKM. V gave up 3 bases and J gave up 4 bases; unmatched junction bases: 9. The CDR3 has 16 amino acids. CDR3 protein: CASSFTGQGSRYEQYF. The DNA for the CDR3 is TGTGCCAGCAGTTTCACGGGACAGGGGAGTAGATACGAGCAGTACTTC.

This clone was counted ten times or more. This CDR3 reads CASSLAPGLGAHEQYF. The CDR3 DNA reads as TGTGCCAGCAGCCTCGCGCCCGGTTTGGGGGCCCACGAGCAGTACTTC. V gene TRBV7-2 combines with J gene TRBJ2-7, with a tentative D call TRBD1 (6 bases). Germline values: CDR1 SGHTA, CDR2 FQGNSA. This CDR3 is 16 amino acids long. Trimming cost V 5 bases and J 5 bases, with 22 bases left between them.

The table lists this clone with a few counts. This chain connects TRBV7-2 to TRBJ1-5; D is possibly TRBD1 (5 bases). CDR1 is SGHTA, CDR2 FQGNSA, per germline. The CDR3 covers 15 residues. With 6 bases removed from V and 2 bases from J, the gap between germline ends came to 14 bases. CDR3: CASSKGTEGNQPQHF. CDR3 in DNA: TGTGCCAGCAGTAAAGGGACGGAGGGCAATCAGCCCCAGCATTTT.

This clone was seen more than once but under ten times. The V gene is TRBV28, the J gene TRBJ2-7; D remains unclear. The germline V gene has CDR1 MDHEN and CDR2 SYDVKM. V was cut by 1 base and J by 3 bases, with 10 bases left in between. The CDR3 totals 14 residues. As DNA, the CDR3 is TGTGCCAGCAGTTTATCCCGCACCGACTACGAGCAGTACTTC. Protein sequence: CASSLSRTDYEQYF.

This clone was counted ten times or more. The chain has TRBV12-5 and TRBJ1-1; D remains ambiguous. The CDR3 loop spans 12 amino acids. V dropped 10 bases and J dropped 1 base, with 10 bases sitting between them. From germline, CDR1 is LGHNT and CDR2 FRNRAP. In nucleotides, the CDR3 is TGTGCTACCCGGCACGGGAACACTGAAGCTTTCTTT. Amino acid sequence: CATRHGNTEAFF.

V usage is TRBV12-3 or TRBV12-4 and J usage is TRBJ1-2; D call uncertain. The V and J ends lost 6 bases and 3 bases respectively, with 11 bases between them. The CDR3 extends over 13 amino acids. The DNA for the CDR3 is TGTGCCAGCAGAAGACGCGACCACTATGGCTACACCTTC. Protein: CASRRRDHYGYTF.

With respect to this clone: The CDR3 ends on some other residue instead of the conserved phenylalanine or tryptophan, so this is likely a read error. The V and J genes are TRBV6-1 and TRBJ2-3; 8 bases align to TRBD2. The CDR3 consists of 15 residues. Per the germline V gene, CDR1 is MNHNS and CDR2 is SASEGT. The CDR3 loop is CACSMDPAGADTQYL. As DNA, the CDR3 is TGTGCCTGCAGCATGGACCCAGCGGGAGCAGATACGCAGTATTTA.

The chain employs TRBV19 and TRBJ2-3; D might be TRBD2 (5 bases). CDR1 and CDR2 (germline): LNHDA, SQIVND (reference sequence). V was pared by 1 base and J by 12 bases, with 20 bases between. The CDR3 totals 15 residues. The CDR3 is CASSIAGPGWETQYF. The DNA for the CDR3 is TGTGCCAGTAGTATAGCCGGTCCGGGGTGGGAGACCCAGTATTTT. Drawing the rest from reference TRBV19 and TRBJ2-3, the complete variable domain is DGGITQSPKYLFRKEGQNVTLSCEQNLNHDAMYWYRQDPGQGLRLIYYSQIVNDFQKGDIAEGYSVSREKKESFPLTVTSAQKNPTAFYLCASSIAGPGWETQYFGPGTRLTVL.

This clone showed up just a few times. The rearrangement joins TRBV11-3 to TRBJ2-7; no definite D call. The CDR3 has 15 amino acids. The V end was cut by 1 base, the J end by 1 base, with 11 bases between. Germline CDR1 and CDR2: SGHNT and YENEEA. DNA for the CDR3: TGTGCCAGCAGCTTAGTTGGCAGTGATTCCTACGAGCAGTACTTC. Its translation: CASSLVGSDSYEQYF.

Remarks on this clone: The junction shows a germline mismatch at one end, possibly a read error. The chain links TRBV7-7 to TRBJ2-2; 10 bases align to TRBD1. Germline assignment: CDR1 SSHAT and CDR2 FNYEAQ (reference sequence). The CDR3 is made up of 13 amino acids. The CDR3: CASRQGAAGELFF. The DNA for the CDR3 is TGTGCTAGCAGACAGGGGGCCGCCGGGGAGCTGTTTTTT.

This clone was observed at least ten times. The gene calls are TRBV7-9 and TRBJ2-7, with D possibly matching TRBD1 (5 bases). The germline gives CDR1 SEHNR, CDR2 FQNEAQ (reference sequence). The CDR3 has 14 amino acids. V was cut by 5 bases and J by 6 bases, with 17 bases left in between. CDR3 residues: CASSNDSAWGEQYF. The CDR3, as DNA: TGTGCCAGCAGCAACGACAGCGCCTGGGGCGAGCAGTACTTC.

This clone came up many times. This chain connects TRBV6-1 to TRBJ1-2; a weak D match, TRBD1 (6 bases). The V and J ends lost 5 bases and 2 bases respectively, with 9 bases between them. In germline, CDR1 is MNHNS, CDR2 SASEGT. The CDR3 totals 13 residues. This CDR3 reads CASSHTGNYGYTF. CDR3 DNA sequence: TGTGCCAGCAGTCACACAGGGAACTATGGCTACACCTTC.

This chain uses TRBV28 with TRBJ1-1; 9 bases fit TRBD1. The CDR3 runs to 15 residues. With 5 bases clipped from V and 2 bases from J, the junction kept 6 bases outside the gene matches. Germline lookup yields CDR1 MDHEN and CDR2 SYDVKM. The CDR3 spells CASSTPGQGNTEAFF. CDR3 coding DNA: TGTGCCAGCAGTACGCCGGGACAGGGAAACACTGAAGCTTTCTTT.

The table lists this clone with a few counts. The CDR3 is CSASWVRDPEGYTF. The CDR3 nucleotides are TGCAGTGCTAGTTGGGTACGGGACCCTGAGGGCTACACCTTC. J is TRBJ1-2 and V is TRBV20-1; D may be TRBD1 (5 bases). V lost 3 bases and J 8 bases, leaving 19 bases between the germline ends. The CDR3 runs to 14 residues. Germline CDR1 is DFQATT and CDR2 is SNEGSKA (reference sequence).

This clone was seen at least ten times. In DNA form, the CDR3 reads TGCGCCAGCAGCCAACCGACAGGGCGGTCTGACGAGCAGTACTTC. This encodes CASSQPTGRSDEQYF. V usage is TRBV4-1 and J usage is TRBJ2-7, with 7 bases lining up with TRBD1. Germline CDR1 and CDR2: MGHRA and YSYEKL. After removal of 2 bases from V and 5 bases from J, the junction contained 9 bases not matched to a gene. The CDR3 consists of 15 residues.

This clone has a count of ten or more. V usage is TRBV4-1 and J usage is TRBJ2-5; a possible D gene is TRBD2 (6 bases). The CDR3 totals 15 residues. V dropped 0 bases and J dropped 7 bases, with 15 bases sitting between them. CDR1 is MGHRA, CDR2 YSYEKL, per germline. CDR3 sequence (DNA): TGCGCCAGCAGCCAAGATGGGGGGTCCGTGGGGACCCAGTACTTC. Protein: CASSQDGGSVGTQYF.

The sample holds many counts of this clone. V usage is TRBV25-1 and J usage is TRBJ1-2; D perhaps matches TRBD1 (5 bases). V lost 1 base and J 8 bases, leaving 20 bases between the germline ends. Per the germline V gene, CDR1 is MGHDK and CDR2 is SYGVNS. This CDR3 has 16 residues. The CDR3 loop is CASSEWGGGARGGYTF. CDR3 coding DNA: TGTGCCAGCAGTGAATGGGGTGGCGGGGCTCGGGGAGGCTACACCTTC.

This clone was detected ten times or more. CDR3 region: CATSRGTGGRTGELFF. In DNA form, the CDR3 reads TGTGCCACCAGCAGAGGGACAGGGGGCAGGACCGGGGAGCTGTTTTTT. The chain carries TRBV15 and TRBJ2-2; TRBD1 matches at 11 bases. J gave up 5 bases and V 1 base, and 3 bases lay outside the gene matches. CDR1 and CDR2 from the germline V gene are LNHNV and YYDKDF (reference sequence). The CDR3 covers 16 residues. Together with reference TRBV15 and TRBJ2-2, the CDR3 gives the full variable domain: DAMVIQNPRYQVTQFGKPVTLSCSQTLNHNVMYWYQQKSSQAPKLLFHYYDKDFNNEADTPDNFQSRRPNTSFCFLDIRSPGLGDTAMYLCATSRGTGGRTGELFFGEGSRLTVL.